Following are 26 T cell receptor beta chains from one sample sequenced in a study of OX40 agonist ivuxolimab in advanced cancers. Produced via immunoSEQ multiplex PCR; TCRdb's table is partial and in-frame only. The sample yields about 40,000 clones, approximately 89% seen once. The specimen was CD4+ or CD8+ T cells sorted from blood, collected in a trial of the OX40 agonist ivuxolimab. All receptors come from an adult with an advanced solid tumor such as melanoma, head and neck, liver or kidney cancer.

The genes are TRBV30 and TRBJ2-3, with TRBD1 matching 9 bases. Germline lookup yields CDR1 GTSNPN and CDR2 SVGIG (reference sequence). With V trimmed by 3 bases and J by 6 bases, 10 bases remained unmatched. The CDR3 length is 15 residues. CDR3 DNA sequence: TGTGCCTGGAGGGGGGGACAGGGTGCATTCGATACGCAGTATTTT. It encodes CAWRGGQGAFDTQYF.

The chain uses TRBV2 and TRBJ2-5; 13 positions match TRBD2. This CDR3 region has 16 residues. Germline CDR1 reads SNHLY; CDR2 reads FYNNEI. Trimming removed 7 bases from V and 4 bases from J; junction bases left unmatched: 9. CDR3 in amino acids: CASTSGGLAGVETQYF. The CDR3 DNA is TGTGCCAGCACCTCGGGCGGACTAGCGGGAGTAGAGACCCAGTACTTC. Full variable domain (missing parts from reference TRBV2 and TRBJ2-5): EPEVTQTPSHQVTQMGQEVILRCVPISNHLYFYWYRQILGQKVEFLVSFYNNEISEKSEIFDDQFSVERPDGSNFTLKIRSTKLEDSAMYFCASTSGGLAGVETQYFGPGTRLLVL.

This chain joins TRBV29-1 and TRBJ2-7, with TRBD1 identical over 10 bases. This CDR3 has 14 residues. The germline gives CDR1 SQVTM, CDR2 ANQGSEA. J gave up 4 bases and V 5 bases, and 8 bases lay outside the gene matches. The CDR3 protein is CSVHSGQGIYEQYF. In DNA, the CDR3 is TGCAGCGTTCACTCGGGACAGGGGATTTACGAGCAGTACTTC.

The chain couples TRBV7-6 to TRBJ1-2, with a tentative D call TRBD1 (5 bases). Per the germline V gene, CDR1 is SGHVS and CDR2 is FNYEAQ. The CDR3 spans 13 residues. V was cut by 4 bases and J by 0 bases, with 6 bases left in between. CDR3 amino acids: CASSYRTNYGYTF. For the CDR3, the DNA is TGTGCCAGCAGCTACAGGACTAACTATGGCTACACCTTC.

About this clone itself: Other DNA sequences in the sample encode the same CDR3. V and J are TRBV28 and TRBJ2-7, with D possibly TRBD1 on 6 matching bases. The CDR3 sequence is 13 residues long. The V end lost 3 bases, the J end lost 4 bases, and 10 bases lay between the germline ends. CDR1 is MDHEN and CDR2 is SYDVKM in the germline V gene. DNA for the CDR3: TGTGCCAGCAGTTTGGGCAGGGGTTACGAGCAGTACTTC. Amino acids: CASSLGRGYEQYF.

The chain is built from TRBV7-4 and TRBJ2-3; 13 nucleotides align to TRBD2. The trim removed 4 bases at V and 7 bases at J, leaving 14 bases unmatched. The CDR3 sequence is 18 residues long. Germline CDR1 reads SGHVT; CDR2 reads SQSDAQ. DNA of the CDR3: TGTGCCAGCAGCTCCAAACGGATACTAGCGGGAGGGCCTTATACGCAGTATTTT. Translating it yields CASSSKRILAGGPYTQYF.

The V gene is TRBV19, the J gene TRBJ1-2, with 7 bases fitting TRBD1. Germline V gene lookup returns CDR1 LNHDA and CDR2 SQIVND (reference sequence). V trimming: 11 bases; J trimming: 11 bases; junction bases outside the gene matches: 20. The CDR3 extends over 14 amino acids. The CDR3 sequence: CAARKVGRGRGYTF. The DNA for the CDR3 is TGTGCCGCAAGAAAGGTGGGCAGGGGGAGAGGTTACACCTTC. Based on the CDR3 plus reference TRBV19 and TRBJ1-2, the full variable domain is DGGITQSPKYLFRKEGQNVTLSCEQNLNHDAMYWYRQDPGQGLRLIYYSQIVNDFQKGDIAEGYSVSREKKESFPLTVTSAQKNPTAFYLCAARKVGRGRGYTFGSGTRLTVV.

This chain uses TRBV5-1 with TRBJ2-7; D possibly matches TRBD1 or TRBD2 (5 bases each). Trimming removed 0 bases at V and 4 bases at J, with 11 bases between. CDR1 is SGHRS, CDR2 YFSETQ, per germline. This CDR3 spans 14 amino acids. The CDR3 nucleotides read TGCGCCAGCAGCTTGGCCCGGGGCACTTACGAGCAGTACTTC. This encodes CASSLARGTYEQYF.

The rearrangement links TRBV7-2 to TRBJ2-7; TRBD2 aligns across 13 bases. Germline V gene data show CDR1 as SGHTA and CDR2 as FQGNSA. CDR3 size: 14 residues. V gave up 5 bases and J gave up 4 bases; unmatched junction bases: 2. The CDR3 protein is CASSPLAGGYEQYF. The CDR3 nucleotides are TGTGCCAGCAGCCCACTAGCGGGAGGGTACGAGCAGTACTTC.

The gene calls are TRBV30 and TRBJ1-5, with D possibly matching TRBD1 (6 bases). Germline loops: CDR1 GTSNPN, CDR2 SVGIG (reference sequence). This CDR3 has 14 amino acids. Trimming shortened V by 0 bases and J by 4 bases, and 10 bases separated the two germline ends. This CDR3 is CAWSVGQGNQPQHF. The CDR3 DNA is TGTGCCTGGAGTGTAGGCCAGGGGAATCAGCCCCAGCATTTT. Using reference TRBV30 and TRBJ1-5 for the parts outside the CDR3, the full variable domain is SQTIHQWPATLVQPVGSPLSLECTVEGTSNPNLYWYRQAAGRGLQLLFYSVGIGQISSEVPQNLSASRPQDRQFILSSKKLLLSDSGFYLCAWSVGQGNQPQHFGDGTRLSIL.

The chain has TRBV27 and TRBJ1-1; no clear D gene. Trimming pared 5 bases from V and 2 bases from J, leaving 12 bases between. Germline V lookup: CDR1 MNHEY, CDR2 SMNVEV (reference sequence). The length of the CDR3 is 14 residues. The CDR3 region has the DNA TGTGCCAGCAGTAACGCTGGAGGAAACACTGAAGCTTTCTTT. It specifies CASSNAGGNTEAFF.

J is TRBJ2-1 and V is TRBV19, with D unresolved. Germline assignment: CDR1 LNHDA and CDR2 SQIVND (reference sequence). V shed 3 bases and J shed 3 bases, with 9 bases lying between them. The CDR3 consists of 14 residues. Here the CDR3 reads CASSIGGNYNEQFF. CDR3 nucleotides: TGTGCCAGTAGTATCGGTGGAAACTACAATGAGCAGTTCTTC.

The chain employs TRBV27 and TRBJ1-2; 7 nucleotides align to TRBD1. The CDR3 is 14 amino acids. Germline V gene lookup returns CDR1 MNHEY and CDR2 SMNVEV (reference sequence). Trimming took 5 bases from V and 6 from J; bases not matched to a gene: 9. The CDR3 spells CASSTKTGSHGYTF. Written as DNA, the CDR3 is TGTGCCAGCAGTACAAAGACAGGGAGCCATGGCTACACCTTC.

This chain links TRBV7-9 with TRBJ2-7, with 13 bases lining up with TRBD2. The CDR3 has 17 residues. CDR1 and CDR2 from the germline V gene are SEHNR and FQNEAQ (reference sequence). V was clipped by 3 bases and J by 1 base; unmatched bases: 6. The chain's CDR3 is CASSFVGLAGESYEQYF. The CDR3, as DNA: TGTGCCAGCAGCTTTGTAGGACTAGCGGGAGAGTCCTACGAGCAGTACTTC.

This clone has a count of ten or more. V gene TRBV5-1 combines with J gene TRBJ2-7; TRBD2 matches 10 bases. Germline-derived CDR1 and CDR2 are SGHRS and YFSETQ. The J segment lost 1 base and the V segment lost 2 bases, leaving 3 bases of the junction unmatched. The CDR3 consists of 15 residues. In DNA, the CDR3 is TGCGCCAGCAGCTTCGGGACTAGCGTGTCCTACGAGCAGTACTTC. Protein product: CASSFGTSVSYEQYF.

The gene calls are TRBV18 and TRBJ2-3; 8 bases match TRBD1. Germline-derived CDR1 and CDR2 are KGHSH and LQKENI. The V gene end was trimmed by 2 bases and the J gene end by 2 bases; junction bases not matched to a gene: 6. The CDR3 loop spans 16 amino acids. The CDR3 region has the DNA TGTGCCAGCTCACCAGGACAGGGCCCCTCCACAGATACGCAGTATTTT. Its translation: CASSPGQGPSTDTQYF. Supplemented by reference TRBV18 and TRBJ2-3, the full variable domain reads NAGVMQNPRHLVRRRGQEARLRCSPMKGHSHVYWYRQLPEEGLKFMVYLQKENIIDESGMPKERFSAEFPKEGPSILRIQQVVRGDSAAYFCASSPGQGPSTDTQYFGPGTRLTVL.

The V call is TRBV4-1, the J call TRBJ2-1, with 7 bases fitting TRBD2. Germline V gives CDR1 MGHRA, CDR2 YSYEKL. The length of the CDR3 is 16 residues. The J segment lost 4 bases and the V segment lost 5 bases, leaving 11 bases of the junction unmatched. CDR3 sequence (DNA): TGCGCCAGCAGCTCCCCTTTTGGGGGGGATTACAATGAGCAGTTCTTC. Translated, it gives CASSSPFGGDYNEQFF.

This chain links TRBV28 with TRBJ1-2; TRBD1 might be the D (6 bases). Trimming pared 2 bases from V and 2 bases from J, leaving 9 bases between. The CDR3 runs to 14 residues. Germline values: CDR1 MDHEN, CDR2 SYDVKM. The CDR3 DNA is TGTGCCAGCAGTTTACTACAGGGAAACTATGGCTACACCTTC. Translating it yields CASSLLQGNYGYTF.

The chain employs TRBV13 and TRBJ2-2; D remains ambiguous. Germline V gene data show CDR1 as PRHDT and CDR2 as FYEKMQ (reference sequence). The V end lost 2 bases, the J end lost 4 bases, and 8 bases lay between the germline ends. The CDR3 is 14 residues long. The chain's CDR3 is CASSLPVFTGELFF. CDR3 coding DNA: TGTGCCAGCAGCTTACCGGTTTTCACCGGGGAGCTGTTTTTT.

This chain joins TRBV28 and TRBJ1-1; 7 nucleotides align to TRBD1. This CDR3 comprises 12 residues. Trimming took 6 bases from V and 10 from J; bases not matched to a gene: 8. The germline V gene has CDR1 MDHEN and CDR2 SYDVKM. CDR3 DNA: TGTGCCAGCAGCCATCAGGGGGAGGGAGCTTTCTTT. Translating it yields CASSHQGEGAFF. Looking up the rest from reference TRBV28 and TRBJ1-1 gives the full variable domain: DVKVTQSSRYLVKRTGEKVFLECVQDMDHENMFWYRQDPGLGLRLIYFSYDVKMKEKGDIPEGYSVSREKKERFSLILESASTNQTSMYLCASSHQGEGAFFGQGTRLTVV.

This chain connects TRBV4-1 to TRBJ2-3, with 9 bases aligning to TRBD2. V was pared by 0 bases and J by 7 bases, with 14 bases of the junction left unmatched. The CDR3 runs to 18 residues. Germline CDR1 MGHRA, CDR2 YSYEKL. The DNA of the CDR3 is TGCGCCAGCAGCCAAGAGGGCGCGGGAGGGTTGATTTCATATACGCAGTATTTT. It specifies CASSQEGAGGLISYTQYF.

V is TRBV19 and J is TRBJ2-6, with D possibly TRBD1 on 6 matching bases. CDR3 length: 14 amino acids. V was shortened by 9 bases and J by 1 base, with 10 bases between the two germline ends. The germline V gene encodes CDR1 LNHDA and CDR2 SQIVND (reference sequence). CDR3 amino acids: CASTTGSGANVLTF. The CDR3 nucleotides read TGTGCCAGCACCACAGGGTCTGGGGCCAACGTCCTGACTTTC.

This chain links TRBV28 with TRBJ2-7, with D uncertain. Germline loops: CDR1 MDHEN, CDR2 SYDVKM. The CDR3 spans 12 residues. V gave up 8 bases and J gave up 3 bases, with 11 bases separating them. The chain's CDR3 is CASSNSYYEQYF. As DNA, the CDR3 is TGTGCCAGCTCCAACAGTTACTACGAGCAGTACTTC.

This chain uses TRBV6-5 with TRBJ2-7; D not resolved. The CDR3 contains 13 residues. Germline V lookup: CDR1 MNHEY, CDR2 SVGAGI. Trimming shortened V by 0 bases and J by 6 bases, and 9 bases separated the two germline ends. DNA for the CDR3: TGTGCCAGCAGTTACTCCTCAGTTGGCGAGCAGTACTTC. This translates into CASSYSSVGEQYF.

The CDR3 sequence is CASSQALRDHEQYF. The CDR3 nucleotides read TGCGCCAGCAGCCAAGCGTTAAGGGACCACGAGCAGTACTTC. The J gene is TRBJ2-7, the V gene TRBV4-1, with D possibly being TRBD1 or TRBD2 (5 bases each). The CDR3 has 14 amino acids. Trimming removed 1 base from V and 5 bases from J, with 12 bases in between. Germline CDR1 and CDR2: MGHRA and YSYEKL.

This CDR3 is CASSWEVVGVTRNEQYF. DNA for the CDR3: TGCGCCAGCAGCTGGGAGGTCGTCGGGGTAACGAGGAACGAGCAGTACTTC. The J gene is TRBJ2-7, the V gene TRBV5-1; maybe TRBD2 (6 bases). The germline gives CDR1 SGHRS, CDR2 YFSETQ. The CDR3 extends over 17 amino acids. Between the trimmed V and J ends, which lost 3 bases and 5 bases, there was a span of 24 bases.